The 21 T cell receptor beta chains in this list originate from one sample, sequenced in a study of blood T cells in healthy people across ages. A second PCR of roughly 7 to 11 cycles used a sample-barcoded 5' primer and a J-beta primer mix. Using its own MiXCR run on the 5' RACE reads, TCRdb lists one record per CDR3 protein. This sample has some 930,000 distinct CDR3 sequences, with around 29% found just once. This sample also belongs to another study, concerning T cells of mothers and their children.

The sample taken for sequencing was blood. These receptors originate from a woman in her forties in good health.

The chain combines TRBV5-1 with TRBJ2-3, with TRBD2 matching 7 bases. Looked up from germline, CDR1 is SGHRS and CDR2 is YFSETQ. The trim removed 3 bases at V and 4 bases at J, leaving 5 bases unmatched. The CDR3 runs to 14 residues. In DNA form, the CDR3 reads TGCGCCAGCAGCTGGAGAGGGAGGGCAGATACGCAGTATTTT. Protein: CASSWRGRADTQYF.

The V gene is TRBV7-2, the J gene TRBJ1-5; D is undetermined. CDR1 and CDR2 from the germline V gene are SGHTA and FQGNSA. This CDR3 region has 15 residues. Trimming took 1 base from V and 2 from J, leaving 9 bases between them. The CDR3 loop is CASSLGRRGNQPQHF. DNA for the CDR3: TGTGCCAGCAGCTTAGGGCGACGGGGCAATCAGCCCCAGCATTTT.

V gene TRBV24-1 combines with J gene TRBJ1-5, with D possibly being TRBD1 (5 bases). V was shortened by 2 bases and J by 6 bases, with 13 bases between the two germline ends. Per germline, CDR1 KGHDR and CDR2 SFDVKD. This CDR3 has 15 amino acids. CDR3 nucleotide sequence: TGTGCCACCAGTGATTCTGGGGGGAGCGTTCAGCCCCAGCATTTT. Translating gives CATSDSGGSVQPQHF.

The CDR3 nucleotides read TGTGCCAGCAGCTCCCGACGGATAACCTACAATGAGCAGTTCTTC. This translates into CASSSRRITYNEQFF. V is TRBV7-2 and J is TRBJ2-1; D remains ambiguous. Per germline, CDR1 SGHTA and CDR2 FQGNSA. There are 15 residues in the CDR3. Between the trimmed V and J ends, which lost 4 bases and 2 bases, there was a span of 12 bases.

In its sample, this clonotype was seen a few times. The chain recombines TRBV3-1 with TRBJ1-2; 8 bases align to TRBD1. V lost 5 bases and J lost 8; bases outside the gene matches: 4. In germline, CDR1 is LGHDT, CDR2 YNNKEL (reference sequence). The CDR3 runs to 12 residues. The CDR3 nucleotides are TGTGCCAGCAGCGGACAGGGTGTCGGCTACACCTTC. This encodes CASSGQGVGYTF.

This clonotype showed up many times. This chain joins TRBV28 and TRBJ2-7; 10 bases map to TRBD2. This CDR3 spans 13 amino acids. The germline CDR1 and CDR2 sequences are MDHEN and SYDVKM. With 7 bases clipped from V and 3 bases from J, the junction kept 3 bases outside the gene matches. The CDR3 nucleotides read TGTGCCAGCAAACCTAGCGGGGGCTACGAGCAGTACTTC. This sequence encodes CASKPSGGYEQYF. The full variable domain, with the rest looked up from reference TRBV28 and TRBJ2-7, is DVKVTQSSRYLVKRTGEKVFLECVQDMDHENMFWYRQDPGLGLRLIYFSYDVKMKEKGDIPEGYSVSREKKERFSLILESASTNQTSMYLCASKPSGGYEQYFGPGTRLTVT.

This clonotype was counted a few times. This may be a read error: a much more frequent sequence differs by one nucleotide. The chain uses TRBV4-3 and TRBJ2-7; TRBD1 aligns across 8 bases. Germline CDR1 LGHNA, CDR2 YSLEER. The CDR3 sequence is 17 residues long. Trimming removed 4 bases from V and 3 bases from J; junction bases left unmatched: 14. CDR3 residues: CASSRDRTGQMGYEQYF. The CDR3 DNA is TGCGCCAGCAGCCGCGATAGGACAGGGCAGATGGGCTACGAGCAGTACTTC.

There are a few counts of this clonotype. V and J are TRBV10-3 and TRBJ2-3, with D possibly being TRBD1 (5 bases). Deletions cut 5 bases from V and 5 bases from J, with 11 bases between. The CDR3 has 13 amino acids. The germline V gene has CDR1 ENHRY and CDR2 SYGVKD. The CDR3 region is CAISPREIDTQYF. Here the CDR3 DNA reads TGTGCCATCAGTCCCAGGGAAATAGATACGCAGTATTTT.

The chain couples TRBV4-3 to TRBJ2-7, with 12 bases fitting TRBD2. Germline lookup yields CDR1 LGHNA and CDR2 YSLEER. The CDR3 is 14 amino acids. J was trimmed by 6 bases and V by 8 bases; bases with no gene match: 8. The CDR3 nucleotides read TGCGCCAGCGGGCGGACTAGCGGGACCTGCGAGCAGTACTTC. It yields the protein CASGRTSGTCEQYF.

The V call is TRBV7-2, the J call TRBJ2-2; D is uncertain. Trimming stripped 6 bases from V and 4 bases from J, with 9 bases between. This CDR3 is 13 amino acids long. CDR1 and CDR2 (germline): SGHTA, FQGNSA. The CDR3 DNA sequence: TGTGCCAGCAGTTCTTTAGGCACCGGGGAGCTGTTTTTT. Translating gives CASSSLGTGELFF.

V gene TRBV6-2 or TRBV6-3 combines with J gene TRBJ2-1; D gene ambiguous. The CDR3 is made up of 11 amino acids. Germline CDR1 reads MNHEY; CDR2 reads SVGEGT. Deletions cut 6 bases from V and 8 bases from J, with 8 bases between. The CDR3 is CASRAWDEQFF. The DNA of the CDR3 is TGTGCCAGCAGGGCCTGGGATGAGCAGTTCTTC.

The table lists this clonotype with many counts. The V and J genes are TRBV6-6 and TRBJ2-7; D remains unclear. Trimming stripped 7 bases from V and 4 bases from J, with 8 bases between. CDR3 length: 11 residues. Germline V gene sequence: CDR1 MNHNY, CDR2 SVGAGI (reference sequence). The CDR3 coding sequence is TGTGCCAGCACGGATGGTTACGAGCAGTACTTC. Its translation is CASTDGYEQYF.

The CDR3 DNA sequence: TGCAGTGCTAGAGAAACAGGGGACACCGGGGAGCTGTTTTTT. Amino acids: CSARETGDTGELFF. The chain is built from TRBV20-1 and TRBJ2-2; TRBD1 agrees at 7 bases. The J segment lost 3 bases and the V segment lost 0 bases, leaving 1 base of the junction unmatched. The CDR3 totals 14 residues. From germline, CDR1 is DFQATT and CDR2 SNEGSKA (reference sequence).

This clonotype was seen ten or more times. The gene calls are TRBV5-1 and TRBJ2-7, with a possible D match to TRBD1 (5 bases). V was trimmed by 5 bases and J by 5 bases, leaving 17 bases between them. Per the germline V gene, CDR1 is SGHRS and CDR2 is YFSETQ. The CDR3 contains 14 residues. The CDR3 DNA sequence: TGCGCCAGCAGTTCCAGGGTTGCTCCCCACGAGCAGTACTTC. The encoded protein is CASSSRVAPHEQYF.

Details on this clonotype: With a much larger clone just one base away, this may be a read error. This rearrangement joins TRBV27 to TRBJ2-5; D not resolved. This CDR3 is 13 amino acids long. Per the germline V gene, CDR1 is MNHEY and CDR2 is SMNVEV (reference sequence). Deletions cut 0 bases from V and 11 bases from J, with 13 bases between. The CDR3 protein is CASSLSPLDEQYF. Here the CDR3 DNA reads TGTGCCAGCAGTTTATCCCCCTTGGATGAGCAGTACTTC.

The chain recombines TRBV14 with TRBJ2-1; TRBD1 matches at 7 bases. The V gene end was trimmed by 4 bases and the J gene end by 4 bases; junction bases not matched to a gene: 7. Per germline, CDR1 SGHDN and CDR2 FVKESK. The CDR3 runs 15 residues. This chain's CDR3 is CASSPLGTVYNEQFF. Here the CDR3 DNA reads TGTGCCAGCAGCCCCTTAGGGACAGTGTACAATGAGCAGTTCTTC.

The table lists this clonotype with many counts. This sequence joins TRBV10-3 and TRBJ2-3, with 7 bases fitting TRBD2. CDR1 and CDR2 from the germline V gene are ENHRY and SYGVKD. The CDR3 is made up of 15 amino acids. Trimming took 2 bases from V and 1 from J; bases not matched to a gene: 3. CDR3 in DNA: TGTGCCATCAGTGAGATGGCGGGGGGCACAGATACGCAGTATTTT. Translation: CAISEMAGGTDTQYF.

The chain joins TRBV7-3 to TRBJ2-1, with TRBD2 identical over 8 bases. CDR3 size: 15 residues. With 5 bases clipped from V and 3 bases from J, the junction kept 6 bases outside the gene matches. Germline-derived CDR1 and CDR2 are SGHTA and FQGTGA. CDR3 protein: CASSRGGKIYNEQFF. Here the CDR3 DNA reads TGTGCCAGCAGCCGGGGGGGCAAAATCTACAATGAGCAGTTCTTC.

J is TRBJ2-1 and V is TRBV19; 9 bases are shared with TRBD1. In germline, CDR1 is LNHDA, CDR2 SQIVND (reference sequence). The length of the CDR3 is 15 residues. V lost 6 bases, J lost 8 bases, and 11 bases stayed unmatched. The CDR3, as DNA: TGTGCCAGTAGACAGGGACAGGGATTCGAATATGAGCAGTTCTTC. Protein product: CASRQGQGFEYEQFF.

This clonotype has only a few counts. In DNA form, the CDR3 reads TGTGCCAGCAGCTGGGTCGGAGAAGCCTACGAGCAGTACTTC. It encodes CASSWVGEAYEQYF. V is TRBV5-6 and J is TRBJ2-7; D unclear. V was clipped by 3 bases and J by 2 bases, with 12 bases between them. CDR1 and CDR2 (germline): SGHDT, YYEEEE. The CDR3 consists of 14 residues.

This clonotype has ten or more counts. V usage is TRBV28 and J usage is TRBJ2-3, with 8 bases lining up with TRBD2. The ends lost 4 bases at V and 1 base at J; junction bases unmatched: 7. Germline CDR1 is MDHEN and CDR2 is SYDVKM. This CDR3 is built from 16 residues. CDR3 nucleotides: TGTGCCAGCAGTTCCATGGGAGCGGGGGGCACAGATACGCAGTATTTT. It codes for CASSSMGAGGTDTQYF. The full variable domain, with the rest looked up from reference TRBV28 and TRBJ2-3, is DVKVTQSSRYLVKRTGEKVFLECVQDMDHENMFWYRQDPGLGLRLIYFSYDVKMKEKGDIPEGYSVSREKKERFSLILESASTNQTSMYLCASSSMGAGGTDTQYFGPGTRLTVL.